One T cell receptor (beta chain) is described in this entry. Its antigen is unidentified. These data are taken from a study of cytomegalovirus exposure and HLA in healthy donors. Study-wide results and limits: Confirmation was obtained in vitro that a few CMV-associated chains are specific for CMV antigens. Most TCRs appeared rarely, but some public TCRs recurred in many donors. Reportedly, cytomegalovirus status was diagnosed with high sensitivity and specificity.

Clones were sequenced by immunoSEQ multiplex PCR, and TCRdb holds only the in-frame ones, with some missing. The sample carries about 180,000 clones, 85% recorded once. The V segment lost 0 bases and the J segment 1 base; nucleotides outside the gene matches: 0. The CDR3 runs 15 residues. In germline, CDR1 is SGHTA, CDR2 FQGNSA. This receptor was taken from a man aged 18 to 30 in good health and CMV-seropositive. The material sequenced was PBMCs. The chain links TRBV7-2 to TRBJ2-1; TRBD2 matches 7 bases. The CDR3 bases are TGTGCCAGCAGCTTAGCGCGGGGGTCCTACAATGAGCAGTTCTTC. Encoded protein: CASSLARGSYNEQFF.